Detailed here is one TCR beta chain. This sample was taken from a study of blood T cell repertoires in COVID-19. About the study: There were acute and convalescent COVID-19 samples, and they came from the United States, Italy and Spain. The analysed material was cDNA or gDNA that came from T cells, B-cell-depleted T cells, or PBMCs.

The CDR3 runs to 18 residues. Germline V gives CDR1 LNHDA, CDR2 SQIVND (reference sequence). V shed 0 bases, J shed 6 bases, and the junction held 11 bases outside the gene matches. The repertoire was sequenced with immunoSEQ multiplex PCR; TCRdb's copy has only in-frame clones and lacks some. Here the sample spans 250,000 to 350,000 clones, around 88% being singletons. The chain recombines TRBV19 with TRBJ1-4, with TRBD1 matching 9 bases. This sequence originates from a woman aged 25 to 39 who had recovered from COVID-19. The sample comprised peripheral blood. The CDR3 DNA follows: TGTGCCAGTAGTATAGACAACCTGGGACAGGGACATTATGAAAAACTGTTTTTT. As protein: CASSIDNLGQGHYEKLFF.